What follows are 32 T cell receptor beta chains derived from one specimen sequenced in a study of regulatory T cells in long-lasting Graves disease. As for time point: persistent/refractory GD, antithyroid drugs over 5 years with positive TRAb. PBMCs were the source of the RNA used for TCR sequencing. Arm-PCR of CDR3 regions and iRepertoire HTBI primers were the basis on which TCR beta libraries were built. Each CDR3 protein gets one entry after TCRdb re-called the multiplex PCR reads with MiXCR. The table includes around 450,000 distinct CDR3 sequences, around a fifth detected once. The input for sequencing was peripheral blood mononuclear cells (PBMCs), taken when the disease was refractory, from a patient treated with antithyroid drugs. All receptors derive from a female donor with Graves disease.

The table lists this clonotype with a few counts. This chain uses TRBV20-1 with TRBJ2-4; TRBD1 aligns across 8 bases. The V segment lost 5 bases and the J segment 0 bases; nucleotides outside the gene matches: 6. The CDR3 has 15 residues. Germline CDR1 and CDR2: DFQATT and SNEGSKA (reference sequence). CDR3 in amino acids: CSAHGTGLAKNIQYF. CDR3 nucleotide sequence: TGCAGTGCTCATGGGACAGGCTTAGCCAAAAACATTCAGTACTTC.

This clonotype was picked up a small number of times. The rearrangement joins TRBV5-1 to TRBJ2-7, with 10 bases fitting TRBD1. The CDR3 totals 15 residues. After removal of 3 bases from V and 4 bases from J, the junction contained 7 bases not matched to a gene. CDR1 is SGHRS, CDR2 YFSETQ, per germline. CDR3 in amino acids: CASSSGQGDAYEQYF. The CDR3 region has the DNA TGCGCCAGCAGCTCCGGACAGGGGGACGCTTACGAGCAGTACTTC. Based on the CDR3 plus reference TRBV5-1 and TRBJ2-7, the full variable domain is KAGVTQTPRYLIKTRGQQVTLSCSPISGHRSVSWYQQTPGQGLQFLFEYFSETQRNKGNFPGRFSGRQFSNSRSEMNVSTLELGDSALYLCASSSGQGDAYEQYFGPGTRLTVT.

The genes are TRBV14 and TRBJ2-3; D may be TRBD2 (6 bases). V was cut by 0 bases and J by 0 bases, with 13 bases left in between. Germline V lookup: CDR1 SGHDN, CDR2 FVKESK. This CDR3 region has 17 residues. CDR3 in amino acids: CASSQDPAGTSTDTQYF. The CDR3 DNA reads TGTGCCAGCAGCCAAGACCCAGCGGGTACTAGCACAGATACGCAGTATTTT.

This clonotype turned up a few times. V and J are TRBV12-5 and TRBJ1-6, with D hard to call. The V gene lost 1 base and the J gene lost 7 bases, with 14 bases spanning the gap. The germline V gene encodes CDR1 LGHNT and CDR2 FRNRAP. CDR3 length: 16 residues. CDR3 sequence reads: CASGLGYGLGNSPLHF. The CDR3, as DNA: TGTGCTAGTGGTTTGGGATACGGACTGGGGAATTCACCCCTCCACTTT. Filled out from reference TRBV12-5 and TRBJ1-6, the complete variable domain reads DARVTQTPRHKVTEMGQEVTMRCQPILGHNTVFWYRQTMMQGLELLAYFRNRAPLDDSGMPKDRFSAEMPDATLATLKIQPSEPRDSAVYFCASGLGYGLGNSPLHFGNGTRLTVT.

Written as DNA, the CDR3 is TGTGCCAGCAGGCCCGACAGGGGTCCGGAATATAGCAATCAGCCCCAGCATTTT. As protein: CASRPDRGPEYSNQPQHF. The J gene is TRBJ1-5, the V gene TRBV6-1; TRBD1 aligns across 8 bases. The CDR3 runs 18 residues. Germline CDR1 and CDR2: MNHNS and SASEGT. The V gene end was trimmed by 6 bases and the J gene end by 0 bases; junction bases not matched to a gene: 13.

This clonotype was recorded many times. The V call is TRBV29-1, the J call TRBJ1-2; D gene ambiguous. The CDR3 has 12 residues. Germline CDR1 SQVTM, CDR2 ANQGSEA. Trimming took 8 bases from V and 2 from J, leaving 12 bases between them. The CDR3 DNA sequence: TGCAGCATACGGACGGAAAACTATGGCTACACCTTC. It yields the protein CSIRTENYGYTF.

This clonotype has only one observation. This chain links TRBV29-1 with TRBJ2-1, with no clear D. The CDR3 is made up of 12 amino acids. Germline V gives CDR1 SQVTM, CDR2 ANQGSEA. Trimming removed 1 base from V and 4 bases from J, with 5 bases in between. Here the CDR3 reads CSVEVGYNEQFF. The CDR3 region has the DNA TGCAGCGTTGAAGTAGGGTACAATGAGCAGTTCTTC.

The V and J genes are TRBV6-9 and TRBJ2-5; tentatively, D is TRBD2 (6 bases). The J call may be mistaken, given a closer DNA end match to TRBJ2-1. Germline V lookup: CDR1 MNHGY, CDR2 SVAAGI. This CDR3 contains 14 residues. The CDR3 DNA is TGTGCCAGCAGTTACGGGGGAATGGGGGATGAGCAGTTCTTC. Translating it yields CASSYGGMGDEQFF.

This clonotype was seen repeatedly, ten times or more. This sequence joins TRBV10-1 and TRBJ1-5, with D unresolved. Germline V gene data show CDR1 as WNHNN and CDR2 as SYGVQD (reference sequence). The ends were cut back, 7 bases at V and 6 bases at J, with 25 bases in the middle. CDR3 length: 17 residues. CDR3 loop: CASTSVMEACRFQPQHF. In DNA form, the CDR3 reads TGCGCCAGCACCTCGGTAATGGAGGCCTGTCGGTTTCAGCCCCAGCATTTT.

Ten or more counts support this clonotype. The chain recombines TRBV2 with TRBJ1-2, with D tentatively TRBD1 (6 bases). CDR1 is SNHLY, CDR2 FYNNEI, per germline. Trimming took 6 bases from V and 4 from J, leaving 21 bases between them. CDR3 length equals 16 residues. For the CDR3, the DNA is TGTGCCAGCAGCGGCTCTGCGTTTACAGGGAGCTATGGCTACACCTTC. It codes for CASSGSAFTGSYGYTF.

Many counts were recorded for this clonotype. The chain couples TRBV6-1 to TRBJ1-1, with TRBD1 as a possible D gene (6 bases). The CDR3 is made up of 13 amino acids. From germline, CDR1 is MNHNS and CDR2 SASEGT. Trimming shortened V by 7 bases and J by 6 bases, and 15 bases separated the two germline ends. This CDR3 reads CASNDPGGAEAFF. CDR3 DNA: TGTGCCAGCAATGACCCGGGGGGCGCTGAAGCTTTCTTT.

J is TRBJ2-3 and V is TRBV28; 15 bases line up with TRBD2. The junction had 13 bases not matched to a gene; V was cut back by 10 bases and J by 2 bases. CDR1 and CDR2 from the germline V gene are MDHEN and SYDVKM. The CDR3 loop spans 18 amino acids. The CDR3 coding sequence is TGTGCCACCCGAAACGGACTAGCGGGAGGGCCTTACACAGATACGCAGTATTTT. Protein: CATRNGLAGGPYTDTQYF.

This clonotype was detected only a few times. V usage is TRBV20-1 and J usage is TRBJ1-5, with a tentative D call TRBD1 (6 bases). The V gene's germline CDR1 is DFQATT and CDR2 SNEGSKA (reference sequence). The ends were cut back, 3 bases at V and 3 bases at J, with 12 bases in the middle. The CDR3 extends over 14 amino acids. As DNA, the CDR3 is TGCAGTGCTAGCCCGGACAGTCTCAATCAGCCCCAGCATTTT. Translation gives CSASPDSLNQPQHF.

This clonotype has ten or more counts. This chain links TRBV6-5 with TRBJ2-5; TRBD1 aligns across 7 bases. The CDR3 totals 16 residues. Germline CDR1 reads MNHEY; CDR2 reads SVGAGI. Unmatched junction bases numbered 6, after V lost 2 bases and J lost 0 bases. CDR3 amino acids: CASSYPRTGDQETQYF. The CDR3 DNA sequence: TGTGCCAGCAGTTACCCCCGGACAGGAGACCAAGAGACCCAGTACTTC.

This clonotype occurred many times. The J gene is TRBJ1-4, the V gene TRBV20-1, with D maybe TRBD1 (6 bases). The ends were cut back, 8 bases at V and 4 bases at J, with 17 bases in the middle. CDR1 is DFQATT and CDR2 is SNEGSKA in the germline V gene (reference sequence). The CDR3 contains 14 residues. The CDR3 coding sequence is TGCAGTCCTTTAGCCGGGACAAATAATGAAAAACTGTTTTTT. Amino acids: CSPLAGTNNEKLFF.

The CDR3 here is CASSISASGNTIYF. CDR3 nucleotide sequence: TGTGCCAGCAGTATTTCGGCCTCTGGAAACACCATATATTTT. The genes are TRBV6-1 and TRBJ1-3, with D unclear. This CDR3 is built from 14 residues. Trimming pared 5 bases from V and 0 bases from J, leaving 8 bases between. Germline CDR1 MNHNS, CDR2 SASEGT.

In this sample, this clonotype turned up a few times. The chain recombines TRBV6-5 with TRBJ2-2; D remains unclear. Germline-derived CDR1 and CDR2 are MNHEY and SVGAGI. The CDR3 consists of 14 residues. The germline V and J ends were trimmed by 0 bases and 10 bases, with 12 bases remaining between them. The CDR3 sequence: CASSYSIAIEELFF. The CDR3 DNA follows: TGTGCCAGCAGTTACTCGATAGCAATAGAGGAGCTGTTTTTT.

V is TRBV5-1 and J is TRBJ2-6; D uncertain. The CDR3 runs 19 residues. CDR1 SGHRS and CDR2 YFSETQ come from the germline V gene. Trimming left V 1 base short and J 1 base short, with 18 bases between. CDR3 DNA: TGCGCCAGCAGCTTGAATTTAGCCGCAACGATTTCTGGGGCCAACGTCCTGACTTTC. This sequence encodes CASSLNLAATISGANVLTF.

This clonotype showed up many times. The J gene is TRBJ2-7, the V gene TRBV27; 9 bases map to TRBD1. CDR1 is MNHEY and CDR2 is SMNVEV in the germline V gene (reference sequence). The CDR3 totals 13 residues. V lost 6 bases and J lost 2; bases outside the gene matches: 2. For the CDR3, the DNA is TGTGCCAGCAGAGGGACAGGGACCTACGAGCAGTACTTC. Amino acids: CASRGTGTYEQYF.

This clonotype was detected a few times. The genes are TRBV14 and TRBJ2-1; 7 nucleotides align to TRBD1. This CDR3 has 15 residues. The V gene end was trimmed by 2 bases and the J gene end by 2 bases; junction bases not matched to a gene: 3. Germline-derived CDR1 and CDR2 are SGHDN and FVKESK. The CDR3 region is CASSQRGLTYNEQFF. The CDR3 region has the DNA TGTGCCAGCAGCCAAAGGGGGCTGACCTACAATGAGCAGTTCTTC.

This clonotype has a handful of counts. V and J are TRBV2 and TRBJ2-6, with D hard to call. V dropped 7 bases and J dropped 0 bases, with 4 bases sitting between them. The CDR3 is 13 amino acids. From germline, CDR1 is SNHLY and CDR2 FYNNEI. This chain's CDR3 is CASKDSGANVLTF. The CDR3 DNA reads as TGTGCCAGCAAGGACTCTGGGGCCAACGTCCTGACTTTC.

V is TRBV19 and J is TRBJ1-1; D gene ambiguous. The ends were cut back, 0 bases at V and 4 bases at J, with 6 bases in the middle. Germline-derived CDR1 and CDR2 are LNHDA and SQIVND (reference sequence). The CDR3 is 13 residues long. CDR3 bases: TGTGCCAGTAGTATAGAGGGCCCCACTGAAGCTTTCTTT. This codes for CASSIEGPTEAFF.

The gene calls are TRBV5-4 and TRBJ2-5; 8 positions match TRBD1. The CDR3 extends over 15 amino acids. CDR1 and CDR2 from the germline V gene are SGHNT and YYREEE (reference sequence). V trimming: 0 bases; J trimming: 5 bases; junction bases outside the gene matches: 6. CDR3 sequence (DNA): TGTGCCAGCAGCTTGGAGACAGGGGATGTGGAGACCCAGTACTTC. Protein sequence: CASSLETGDVETQYF.

Only a few counts were recorded for this clonotype. This chain links TRBV5-6 with TRBJ2-7; D is possibly TRBD2 (5 bases). Trimming cost V 2 bases and J 1 base, with 10 bases left between them. The germline V gene has CDR1 SGHDT and CDR2 YYEEEE. This CDR3 has 14 amino acids. CDR3 sequence: CASSFSGVSYEQYF. In DNA, the CDR3 is TGTGCCAGCAGCTTCTCCGGGGTTTCCTACGAGCAGTACTTC.

The J gene is TRBJ2-7, the V gene TRBV6-1, with D tentatively TRBD1 (6 bases). Germline lookup yields CDR1 MNHNS and CDR2 SASEGT. The length of the CDR3 is 14 residues. V gave up 11 bases and J gave up 0 bases, with 17 bases separating them. The CDR3 sequence: CASWGRTNSYEQYF. CDR3 DNA sequence: TGTGCCTCATGGGGGCGAACCAACTCCTACGAGCAGTACTTC.

A few counts support this clonotype. This chain joins TRBV20-1 and TRBJ1-2; 7 bases are shared with TRBD1. Germline V lookup: CDR1 DFQATT, CDR2 SNEGSKA (reference sequence). The CDR3 length is 13 residues. V was clipped by 5 bases and J by 3 bases; unmatched bases: 6. CDR3 sequence (DNA): TGCAGTGCTTTGGCCGGGACAGACTATGGCTACACCTTC. This codes for CSALAGTDYGYTF.

This clonotype came up many times. The CDR3 DNA reads as TGTGCCAGCAGTTTCTTCCAGGGCTACTCCTACGAGCAGTACTTC. This gives the protein CASSFFQGYSYEQYF. The chain is built from TRBV28 and TRBJ2-7, with D possibly being TRBD1 (5 bases). The CDR3 is 15 amino acids. With 3 bases removed from V and 0 bases from J, the gap between germline ends came to 12 bases. Germline lookup yields CDR1 MDHEN and CDR2 SYDVKM.

The V gene is TRBV5-6, the J gene TRBJ2-6, with D perhaps TRBD2 (6 bases). V lost 4 bases and J 4 bases, leaving 12 bases between the germline ends. This CDR3 region has 15 residues. Germline V gene lookup returns CDR1 SGHDT and CDR2 YYEEEE. CDR3 protein: CASSRREFGANVLTF. CDR3 bases: TGTGCCAGCAGCCGGAGGGAATTCGGGGCCAACGTCCTGACTTTC.

This clonotype occurred many times. The V call is TRBV12-3 or TRBV12-4, the J call TRBJ2-2; D is possibly TRBD2 (6 bases). This CDR3 contains 14 residues. V was shortened by 3 bases and J by 7 bases, with 12 bases between the two germline ends. CDR3 in amino acids: CASSFRGRDGELFF. CDR3 sequence (DNA): TGTGCCAGCAGTTTCCGGGGGAGAGACGGGGAGCTGTTTTTT.

This clonotype was seen repeatedly, ten times or more. Mismatch with germline at one junction end may stem from a read error. The rearrangement uses TRBV7-9 and TRBJ2-7; D perhaps matches TRBD2 (5 bases). The CDR3 loop spans 14 amino acids. CDR1 and CDR2 (germline): SEHNR, FQNEAQ (reference sequence). The CDR3 sequence is CASSQDGRAYEQYF. The CDR3, as DNA: TGCGCCAGCAGCCAAGACGGGCGGGCCTACGAGCAGTACTTC.

The chain uses TRBV12-3 or TRBV12-4 and TRBJ2-5; TRBD2 matches at 10 bases. Trimming cost V 4 bases and J 5 bases; bases outside gene matches: 4. The CDR3 is 14 amino acids. CDR3: CASSSSGRPETQYF. The CDR3 DNA sequence: TGTGCCAGCAGTTCTAGCGGGAGACCGGAGACCCAGTACTTC.

The chain couples TRBV24-1 to TRBJ2-5, with a tentative D call TRBD1 (6 bases). This CDR3 comprises 14 residues. CDR1 and CDR2 (germline): KGHDR, SFDVKD. Between the trimmed V and J ends, which lost 4 bases and 5 bases, there was a span of 13 bases. As DNA, the CDR3 is TGTGCCACCAGTGACCACGGACAGTCGGAGACCCAGTACTTC. It translates to CATSDHGQSETQYF.